Each of the 21 T cell receptor beta chains below was sequenced from the same sample in a study of tumor T cells in aggressive B-cell lymphoma (dated by TCRdb to about 2017). Library preparation used the immunoSEQ multiplex PCR assay. TCRdb carries this immuneACCESS record with in-frame sequences only. Its versions omit some clonotypes, under half of them owing to an unresolved V gene in the studies checked, with the rest unexplained. This sample lists about 930 clones; approximately 85% were detected once. Less than 9.5% of the sample rests with the top ten. Source material: tumor tissue. The receptors were gathered from an adult with diffuse large B cell lymphoma.

V gene TRBV19 combines with J gene TRBJ2-6; D perhaps matches TRBD1 (5 bases). CDR1 is LNHDA, CDR2 SQIVND, per germline (reference sequence). V shed 4 bases and J shed 2 bases, with 12 bases lying between them. CDR3 size: 16 residues. Here the CDR3 reads CASSNQGMAGANVLTF. The CDR3 DNA reads as TGTGCCAGTAGTAACCAGGGTATGGCTGGGGCCAACGTCCTGACTTTC.

The chain carries TRBV6-6 and TRBJ1-6; TRBD1 matches 7 bases. There are 14 residues in the CDR3. In germline, CDR1 is MNHNY, CDR2 SVGAGI (reference sequence). With V trimmed by 2 bases and J by 7 bases, 2 bases remained unmatched. In nucleotides, the CDR3 is TGTGCCAGCAGTTACGGACAGGTCAATTCACCCCTCCACTTT. Residues: CASSYGQVNSPLHF.

This clone was seen only a few times. The chain joins TRBV7-6 to TRBJ2-3; 16 nucleotides line up with TRBD2. CDR3 length equals 17 residues. Germline V lookup: CDR1 SGHVS, CDR2 FNYEAQ. Trimming cost V 4 bases and J 7 bases; bases outside gene matches: 8. The CDR3 nucleotides read TGTGCCAGCAGCTATGAGGGACTAGCGGGGGGGGCTTATACGCAGTATTTT. It is translated as CASSYEGLAGGAYTQYF.

V is TRBV18 and J is TRBJ2-2; a weak D match, TRBD1 (5 bases). The CDR3 length is 13 residues. Per the germline V gene, CDR1 is KGHSH and CDR2 is LQKENI. Between the trimmed V and J ends, which lost 3 bases and 6 bases, there was a span of 8 bases. In DNA, the CDR3 is TGTGCCAGCTCACCCCAGGGCTCCGGGGAGCTGTTTTTT. Translating gives CASSPQGSGELFF.

This clone was seen just once. This chain connects TRBV30 to TRBJ2-5; the match to TRBD2 covers 14 bases. CDR3 length: 15 amino acids. J gave up 5 bases and V 2 bases, and 4 bases lay outside the gene matches. Germline V gives CDR1 GTSNPN, CDR2 SVGIG (reference sequence). CDR3 sequence (DNA): TGTGCCTGGAGTAGGGGACTAGCGGGGGAGGAGACCCAGTACTTC. It is translated as CAWSRGLAGEETQYF.

This chain uses TRBV10-3 with TRBJ1-2; D remains unclear. Trimming took off 4 bases at V and 1 base at J, with 10 bases between the two ends. Germline loops: CDR1 ENHRY, CDR2 SYGVKD. This CDR3 region has 14 residues. The CDR3 here is CAISGGDLNYGYTF. For the CDR3, the DNA is TGTGCCATCAGTGGTGGAGACCTTAACTATGGCTACACCTTC.

CDR3 sequence (DNA): TGCAGCGTCCCAGGGGGCCGGTACGAGCAGTACTTC. As protein: CSVPGGRYEQYF. The chain carries TRBV29-1 and TRBJ2-7, with TRBD1 matching over 8 bases. CDR3 size: 12 residues. Germline CDR1 reads SQVTM; CDR2 reads ANQGSEA. The trim removed 6 bases at V and 4 bases at J, leaving 5 bases unmatched.

This clone occurred a few times. CDR3 loop: CASSLFRAGTNEKLFF. CDR3 nucleotides: TGTGCCAGCAGCTTGTTTAGGGCGGGGACTAATGAAAAACTGTTTTTT. The chain links TRBV5-6 to TRBJ1-4; D not resolved. The CDR3 consists of 16 residues. V lost 1 base and J 2 bases, leaving 12 bases between the germline ends. Germline loops: CDR1 SGHDT, CDR2 YYEEEE.

This clone has more than one count but fewer than ten. The genes are TRBV7-9 and TRBJ1-2; D not certain. Germline values: CDR1 SEHNR, CDR2 FQNEAQ (reference sequence). This CDR3 spans 12 amino acids. The V end lost 6 bases, the J end lost 4 bases, and 9 bases lay between the germline ends. The DNA of the CDR3 is TGTGCCAGCAGACCGGCAGGCTATGGCTACACCTTC. Translating it yields CASRPAGYGYTF.

The chain carries TRBV18 and TRBJ2-7, with 8 bases that match TRBD1. The V gene end was trimmed by 1 base and the J gene end by 9 bases; junction bases not matched to a gene: 11. This CDR3 spans 15 amino acids. CDR1 is KGHSH and CDR2 is LQKENI in the germline V gene. The CDR3 loop reads CASSPLETGELVQYF. In DNA form, the CDR3 reads TGTGCCAGCTCACCACTGGAGACAGGGGAACTTGTGCAGTACTTC.

This chain connects TRBV11-2 to TRBJ2-7, with TRBD1 identical over 8 bases. Trimming cost V 4 bases and J 6 bases; bases outside gene matches: 14. CDR1 and CDR2 from the germline V gene are SGHAT and FQNNGV. The CDR3 is 16 amino acids. The CDR3 DNA sequence: TGTGCCAGCAGCTCTATCGGGACAGGTACCCGCGGCGAGCAGTACTTC. Its protein is CASSSIGTGTRGEQYF.

The CDR3: CAWEGVSEAFF. The DNA for the CDR3 is TGTGCCTGGGAGGGCGTTTCTGAAGCTTTCTTT. This chain uses TRBV30 with TRBJ1-1, with no clear D. The CDR3 is made up of 11 amino acids. The V end lost 5 bases, the J end lost 6 bases, and 10 bases lay between the germline ends. Germline CDR1 and CDR2: GTSNPN and SVGIG (reference sequence).

The table lists this clone with a count of one. The J gene is TRBJ2-7, the V gene TRBV9, with 7 bases identical to TRBD1. Germline-derived CDR1 and CDR2 are SGDLS and YYNGEE. Unmatched junction bases numbered 2, after V lost 1 base and J lost 1 base. The CDR3 runs 14 residues. The CDR3 DNA sequence: TGTGCCAGCAGCGTACGGGACAGTTCCTACGAGCAGTACTTC. Protein sequence: CASSVRDSSYEQYF.

To note about this clone: This specimen includes other DNA sequences encoding the same CDR3. The chain employs TRBV18 and TRBJ2-2; D is undetermined. The CDR3 length is 14 residues. Germline loops: CDR1 KGHSH, CDR2 LQKENI. V was shortened by 6 bases and J by 2 bases, with 10 bases between the two germline ends. CDR3 in amino acids: CASSRLENTGELFF. The CDR3 DNA is TGTGCCAGCTCGCGCCTAGAAAACACCGGGGAGCTGTTTTTT. The full variable domain, completed using reference TRBV18 and TRBJ2-2, is NAGVMQNPRHLVRRRGQEARLRCSPMKGHSHVYWYRQLPEEGLKFMVYLQKENIIDESGMPKERFSAEFPKEGPSILRIQQVVRGDSAAYFCASSRLENTGELFFGEGSRLTVL.

Here the CDR3 reads CASSRIRGTEAFF. CDR3 nucleotide sequence: TGTGCCAGCAGCCGCATCCGGGGCACTGAAGCTTTCTTT. V gene TRBV27 combines with J gene TRBJ1-1, with D unresolved. The CDR3 spans 13 residues. V was trimmed by 6 bases and J by 4 bases, leaving 12 bases between them. Germline CDR1 and CDR2: MNHEY and SMNVEV (reference sequence).

V is TRBV18 and J is TRBJ2-5; D is perhaps TRBD1 (5 bases). The end of the DNA fits TRBJ2-7 better, so the J call may be wrong. The CDR3 spans 14 residues. Germline assignment: CDR1 KGHSH and CDR2 LQKENI. The CDR3 reads CASSPIRQTYEQYF. The CDR3 region has the DNA TGTGCCAGCTCACCAATACGACAGACCTACGAGCAGTACTTC.

The rearrangement uses TRBV6-6 and TRBJ2-1; D is unresolved. CDR3 length equals 12 residues. Per the germline V gene, CDR1 is MNHNY and CDR2 is SVGAGI (reference sequence). V lost 9 bases and J 4 bases, leaving 10 bases between the germline ends. The CDR3 nucleotides are TGTGCCAGGGCCGCCAGGTACAATGAGCAGTTCTTC. The encoded protein is CARAARYNEQFF.

This clone showed up just a few times. The rearrangement links TRBV11-3 to TRBJ2-2, with 8 bases that match TRBD2. V lost 5 bases to trimming and J lost 0 bases; unmatched junction nucleotides: 2. The CDR3 extends over 15 amino acids. The germline CDR1 and CDR2 sequences are SGHNT and YENEEA. Here the CDR3 reads CASSAGLANTGELFF. Written as DNA, the CDR3 is TGTGCCAGCAGCGCGGGACTAGCGAACACCGGGGAGCTGTTTTTT.

The chain is built from TRBV5-1 and TRBJ1-2; the match to TRBD1 covers 9 bases. The CDR3 is made up of 17 amino acids. Trimming cost V 5 bases and J 2 bases; bases outside gene matches: 13. Germline-derived CDR1 and CDR2 are SGHRS and YFSETQ. The CDR3 loop is CASSVTWTGVKNYGYTF. The CDR3 DNA sequence: TGCGCCAGCAGTGTGACCTGGACAGGGGTTAAAAACTATGGCTACACCTTC.

This chain connects TRBV30 to TRBJ1-4; D is ambiguous. The CDR3 contains 12 residues. Trimming took off 6 bases at V and 4 bases at J, with 9 bases between the two ends. CDR1 GTSNPN and CDR2 SVGIG come from the germline V gene (reference sequence). CDR3 nucleotides: TGTGCCTGCGAGGGTCTTAATGAAAAACTGTTTTTT. It specifies CACEGLNEKLFF.

The chain uses TRBV7-6 and TRBJ2-5; D uncertain. The CDR3 sequence is 16 residues long. V lost 1 base, J lost 7 bases, and 19 bases lay in between. Germline V lookup: CDR1 SGHVS, CDR2 FNYEAQ. The DNA of the CDR3 is TGTGCCAGCAGCTTAGGGCAGGCCGAATTGATCGGGACCCAGTACTTC. Its translation is CASSLGQAELIGTQYF.